Below are 27 T cell receptor beta chains sequenced from a single sample in a study of T-cell reconstitution after alpha-beta-depleted transplantation in children. Preparation of the TCRbeta library involved a method that used unique molecular identifiers. MiXCR was run by TCRdb on the PCR reads, yielding one entry per CDR3 protein. The repertoire holds 200,000 to 250,000 distinct CDR3 sequences, with 9.5% to 15% as singletons. Sequencing used PBMCs from the stem cell graft donor, obtained from the stem cell graft. The receptor source for this set is a human donor who donated a stem cell graft to a child with acute lymphoblastic leukemia.

CDR3 residues: CSARDSASGQETQYF. The CDR3, as DNA: TGCAGTGCTAGAGATAGCGCTAGCGGACAAGAGACCCAGTACTTC. The chain couples TRBV20-1 to TRBJ2-5; the match to TRBD2 covers 7 bases. CDR1 is DFQATT and CDR2 is SNEGSKA in the germline V gene (reference sequence). Germline trimming cut 0 bases from V and 2 bases from J; bases unmatched to any gene: 6. The CDR3 is 15 amino acids.

This clonotype was picked up a small number of times. The chain couples TRBV12-5 to TRBJ1-1; unclear D gene. CDR3 length: 12 residues. Germline V gene lookup returns CDR1 LGHNT and CDR2 FRNRAP. The ends were cut back, 0 bases at V and 3 bases at J, with 2 bases in the middle. This CDR3 reads CASGLVDTEAFF. The CDR3 region has the DNA TGTGCTAGTGGTTTGGTGGACACTGAAGCTTTCTTT.

The DNA of the CDR3 is TGTGCCAGCAGCCCCCCCCGGGGGGACACTGAAGCTTTCTTT. The encoded protein is CASSPPRGDTEAFF. The J gene is TRBJ1-1, the V gene TRBV3-1; TRBD1 might be the D (5 bases). Trimming stripped 4 bases from V and 3 bases from J, with 12 bases between. The V gene's germline CDR1 is LGHDT and CDR2 YNNKEL (reference sequence). The CDR3 consists of 14 residues.

The rearrangement joins TRBV19 to TRBJ1-2; 8 positions agree with TRBD1. The CDR3 is 17 residues long. Germline V gene lookup returns CDR1 LNHDA and CDR2 SQIVND (reference sequence). V lost 5 bases, J lost 3 bases, and 14 bases stayed unmatched. DNA of the CDR3: TGTGCCAGTAGTCACACTGAACGGACAGGGCTAGACTATGGCTACACCTTC. Protein: CASSHTERTGLDYGYTF.

The V gene is TRBV7-2, the J gene TRBJ2-7, with no clear D. CDR1 SGHTA and CDR2 FQGNSA come from the germline V gene. The CDR3 has 13 amino acids. Trimming took off 2 bases at V and 4 bases at J, with 9 bases between the two ends. In DNA, the CDR3 is TGTGCCAGCAGCTTATTAGGTTTATACGAGCAGTACTTC. This gives the protein CASSLLGLYEQYF.

At least ten counts were recorded for this clonotype. This chain connects TRBV5-1 to TRBJ2-1, with TRBD2 identical over 9 bases. The J segment lost 0 bases and the V segment lost 2 bases, leaving 3 bases of the junction unmatched. Germline CDR1 SGHRS, CDR2 YFSETQ. This CDR3 region has 16 residues. This chain's CDR3 is CASSFRAGGSYNEQFF. CDR3 DNA sequence: TGCGCCAGCAGCTTTCGAGCGGGAGGCTCCTACAATGAGCAGTTCTTC.

Ten or more counts support this clonotype. The chain uses TRBV7-2 and TRBJ1-2; the D gene is possibly TRBD1 (5 bases). Germline V gives CDR1 SGHTA, CDR2 FQGNSA. The CDR3 sequence is 14 residues long. The V end lost 5 bases, the J end lost 8 bases, and 18 bases lay between the germline ends. This CDR3 reads CASSEDGGGGGYTF. CDR3 DNA: TGTGCCAGCAGCGAGGACGGGGGTGGAGGCGGCTACACCTTC.

This clonotype turned up a few times. The chain has TRBV24-1 and TRBJ2-5, with D perhaps TRBD2 (6 bases). Per germline, CDR1 KGHDR and CDR2 SFDVKD. Trimming took 3 bases from V and 2 from J, leaving 18 bases between them. This CDR3 contains 17 residues. Written as DNA, the CDR3 is TGTGCCACCAGTGATCCCGGGACTCCTACCGTACAAGAGACCCAGTACTTC. Protein: CATSDPGTPTVQETQYF.

The chain uses TRBV18 and TRBJ1-3, with D unresolved. Trimming pared 4 bases from V and 0 bases from J, leaving 13 bases between. The V gene's germline CDR1 is KGHSH and CDR2 LQKENI. The CDR3 extends over 16 amino acids. As DNA, the CDR3 is TGTGCCAGCTCACAAGGACTCCCCGACTCTGGAAACACCATATATTTT. Protein product: CASSQGLPDSGNTIYF.

This clonotype was observed many times. The chain has TRBV20-1 and TRBJ2-7; D gene uncertain. The germline V gene encodes CDR1 DFQATT and CDR2 SNEGSKA (reference sequence). With 2 bases removed from V and 3 bases from J, the gap between germline ends came to 8 bases. The CDR3 loop spans 12 amino acids. CDR3 sequence reads: CSARKGRYEQYF. CDR3 coding DNA: TGCAGTGCTAGAAAGGGCCGCTACGAGCAGTACTTC.

With respect to this clonotype: With a much larger clone just one base away, this may be a read error. The V call is TRBV2, the J call TRBJ2-7; possibly TRBD1 for D (5 bases). The length of the CDR3 is 15 residues. Germline-derived CDR1 and CDR2 are SNHLY and FYNNEI. CDR3 in amino acids: CASSEGPAMTYDQYF. CDR3 DNA: TGTGCCAGCAGTGAGGGGCCGGCAATGACCTACGACCAGTACTTC.

The count of this clonotype is one. The chain has TRBV27 and TRBJ2-3, with no clear D. V lost 4 bases, J lost 5 bases, and 10 bases lay in between. CDR1 and CDR2 from the germline V gene are MNHEY and SMNVEV (reference sequence). CDR3 length equals 13 residues. The CDR3 loop is CASSWAPRDTQYF. CDR3 DNA sequence: TGTGCCAGCAGTTGGGCCCCCCGAGATACGCAGTATTTT.

There are many counts of this clonotype. V and J are TRBV27 and TRBJ2-5, with TRBD2 as a possible D gene (6 bases). Trimming pared 3 bases from V and 2 bases from J, leaving 10 bases between. The CDR3 totals 14 residues. CDR1 and CDR2 from the germline V gene are MNHEY and SMNVEV (reference sequence). The CDR3, as DNA: TGTGCCAGCAGTTTCATCGGGGGTCAAGAGACCCAGTACTTC. Protein: CASSFIGGQETQYF.

This clonotype was observed many times. This chain links TRBV6-5 with TRBJ2-1, with TRBD1 identical over 9 bases. The CDR3 length is 13 residues. The J segment lost 10 bases and the V segment lost 4 bases, leaving 5 bases of the junction unmatched. In germline, CDR1 is MNHEY, CDR2 SVGAGI. In nucleotides, the CDR3 is TGTGCCAGCAGTTCGGGACAGGGTGACGAGCAGTTCTTC. Residues: CASSSGQGDEQFF.

Remarks on this clonotype: A read error may be the cause here, since a much bigger clone is one base away. The rearrangement links TRBV28 to TRBJ2-4; 7 nucleotides agree with TRBD1. The CDR3 has 15 residues. CDR1 and CDR2 (germline): MDHEN, SYDVKM. CDR3 sequence reads: CASRLGGVAKNIKYF. The CDR3 DNA follows: TGTGCCAGCAGACTAGGGGGCGTAGCCAAAAACATTAAGTACTTC.

This clonotype was counted ten times or more. The V gene is TRBV20-1, the J gene TRBJ2-4; D ambiguous. CDR3 length: 14 amino acids. Trimming took off 8 bases at V and 0 bases at J, with 14 bases between the two ends. CDR1 is DFQATT and CDR2 is SNEGSKA in the germline V gene (reference sequence). The CDR3 spells CSTFPYQAKNIQYF. The CDR3 coding sequence is TGCAGTACTTTCCCTTACCAAGCCAAAAACATTCAGTACTTC.

This sequence joins TRBV12-3 or TRBV12-4 and TRBJ2-1, with a weak D call TRBD1 (5 bases). V shed 4 bases and J shed 10 bases, with 14 bases lying between them. This CDR3 is built from 13 residues. The CDR3 protein is CASSSNRPQEQFF. As DNA, the CDR3 is TGTGCCAGCAGTTCGAACAGGCCTCAAGAGCAGTTCTTC.

This clonotype occurred many times. The J gene is TRBJ2-7, the V gene TRBV14; tentatively, D is TRBD1 (7 bases). CDR3 size: 13 residues. V gave up 6 bases and J gave up 2 bases, with 11 bases separating them. CDR1 and CDR2 (germline): SGHDN, FVKESK. The CDR3 DNA sequence: TGTGCCAGCAGGCAGGGGGGACCCTACGAGCAGTACTTC. Translated, it gives CASRQGGPYEQYF.

The table lists this clonotype with many counts. The chain joins TRBV20-1 to TRBJ2-1; D perhaps matches TRBD2 (6 bases). The length of the CDR3 is 14 residues. Looked up from germline, CDR1 is DFQATT and CDR2 is SNEGSKA (reference sequence). V shed 4 bases and J shed 2 bases, with 12 bases lying between them. DNA for the CDR3: TGCAGTGCTACAACTAGCTTCCCCTACAATGAGCAGTTCTTC. Its protein is CSATTSFPYNEQFF.

This clonotype was seen many times. The chain joins TRBV29-1 to TRBJ1-2; TRBD1 matches at 8 bases. J lost 4 bases, V lost 2 bases, and 6 bases had no gene match. This CDR3 region has 14 residues. Germline V lookup: CDR1 SQVTM, CDR2 ANQGSEA. The CDR3 coding sequence is TGCAGCGTTGAATCTGGACAGGGTCCCTATGGCTACACCTTC. This codes for CSVESGQGPYGYTF.

The rearrangement links TRBV5-1 to TRBJ2-7; D is undetermined. The V and J ends lost 2 bases and 0 bases respectively, with 9 bases between them. The CDR3 loop spans 14 amino acids. Germline assignment: CDR1 SGHRS and CDR2 YFSETQ. This CDR3 reads CASSFGTVSYEQYF. The CDR3 DNA sequence: TGCGCCAGCAGCTTTGGAACAGTCTCCTACGAGCAGTACTTC.

Many counts were recorded for this clonotype. This sequence joins TRBV5-1 and TRBJ1-1; TRBD1 agrees at 11 bases. CDR1 is SGHRS, CDR2 YFSETQ, per germline. The CDR3 runs 14 residues. The junction had 9 bases not matched to a gene; V was cut back by 4 bases and J by 10 bases. Here the CDR3 DNA reads TGCGCCAGCAGCCCCCTTGGACAGGGGGCAGCAGCTTTCTTT. Residues: CASSPLGQGAAAFF. Supplemented by reference TRBV5-1 and TRBJ1-1, the full variable domain reads KAGVTQTPRYLIKTRGQQVTLSCSPISGHRSVSWYQQTPGQGLQFLFEYFSETQRNKGNFPGRFSGRQFSNSRSEMNVSTLELGDSALYLCASSPLGQGAAAFFGQGTRLTVV.

This clonotype was detected ten times or more. J is TRBJ2-1 and V is TRBV18; 10 bases are shared with TRBD1. The CDR3 runs to 14 residues. J lost 6 bases, V lost 1 base, and 0 bases had no gene match. The germline gives CDR1 KGHSH, CDR2 LQKENI. The CDR3 bases are TGTGCCAGCTCACCACGGGACAGGGGCAATGAGCAGTTCTTC. Translating it yields CASSPRDRGNEQFF.

The sample holds many counts of this clonotype. The chain has TRBV9 and TRBJ2-1, with a tentative D call TRBD2 (6 bases). The CDR3 covers 14 residues. Germline-derived CDR1 and CDR2 are SGDLS and YYNGEE. Trimming took off 5 bases at V and 8 bases at J, with 17 bases between the two ends. CDR3: CASRGDSPRDEQFF. The DNA of the CDR3 is TGTGCCAGCAGGGGGGACTCCCCCCGGGATGAGCAGTTCTTC.

In its sample, this clonotype was seen many times. The J gene is TRBJ2-7, the V gene TRBV5-1, with D maybe TRBD1 (5 bases). V shed 0 bases and J shed 2 bases, with 9 bases lying between them. In germline, CDR1 is SGHRS, CDR2 YFSETQ. The CDR3 has 14 residues. CDR3 in DNA: TGCGCCAGCAGCTTGGAGGTAGGGGCCTACGAGCAGTACTTC. It specifies CASSLEVGAYEQYF.

The rearrangement uses TRBV5-1 and TRBJ1-4; 7 bases match TRBD1. CDR3 length: 18 residues. V dropped 5 bases and J dropped 2; count of bases not matched to a gene: 15. The germline gives CDR1 SGHRS, CDR2 YFSETQ. CDR3 amino acids: CASSPGTDSMRTNEKLFF. The CDR3 bases are TGCGCCAGCAGTCCTGGGACAGACTCAATGCGGACTAATGAAAAACTGTTTTTT.

This clonotype was detected many times. The rearrangement links TRBV29-1 to TRBJ2-3, with TRBD2 identical over 11 bases. The CDR3 is 16 amino acids. V lost 4 bases and J lost 0; bases outside the gene matches: 6. Per germline, CDR1 SQVTM and CDR2 ANQGSEA. The CDR3 sequence: CSVAGLAGRSTDTQYF. For the CDR3, the DNA is TGCAGCGTTGCCGGACTAGCGGGCAGGAGCACAGATACGCAGTATTTT.